A single sample is the source of the 15 T cell receptor beta chains below, sequenced in a study of T cells in localized non-small cell lung cancer. Sequenced by immunoSEQ multiplex PCR; TCRdb stores in-frame clones only, minus some. Of about 19,000 clones listed, 80% to 95% are singletons. The sample was peripheral blood, taken before any cancer treatment. The receptors come from a male donor aged 60 or over with stage I squamous cell lung carcinoma.

The V gene is TRBV5-1, the J gene TRBJ2-5; TRBD2 agrees at 11 bases. V was pared by 1 base and J by 1 base, with 3 bases of the junction left unmatched. CDR1 and CDR2 (germline): SGHRS, YFSETQ. The CDR3 extends over 16 amino acids. The chain's CDR3 is CASSLTGTSGQETQYF. The CDR3 coding sequence is TGCGCCAGCAGCTTGACGGGGACTAGCGGCCAAGAGACCCAGTACTTC.

On this clone: Within the sample, other DNA sequences also encode this same CDR3. CDR3 in amino acids: CASSRRGREHTGELFF. CDR3 coding DNA: TGTGCCAGTAGTCGGCGTGGTCGGGAGCATACCGGGGAGCTGTTTTTT. The chain joins TRBV7-9 to TRBJ2-2; D is possibly TRBD2 (6 bases). V was shortened by 9 bases and J by 5 bases, with 22 bases between the two germline ends. Germline assignment: CDR1 SEHNR and CDR2 FQNEAQ (reference sequence). The CDR3 extends over 16 amino acids.

The chain links TRBV11-2 to TRBJ2-5; D gene unclear. This CDR3 contains 12 residues. V was cut by 6 bases and J by 2 bases, with 7 bases left in between. Germline values: CDR1 SGHAT, CDR2 FQNNGV. The CDR3 DNA sequence: TGTGCCAGCAGTCGAACACAAGAGACCCAGTACTTC. Protein sequence: CASSRTQETQYF.

The chain employs TRBV4-3 and TRBJ2-1; 10 nucleotides match TRBD2. V shed 0 bases, J shed 0 bases, and the junction held 2 bases outside the gene matches. This CDR3 region has 17 residues. The germline V gene has CDR1 LGHNA and CDR2 YSLEER. CDR3 sequence reads: CASSQDPSGSSYNEQFF. The CDR3 DNA is TGCGCCAGCAGCCAAGACCCTAGCGGGAGCTCCTACAATGAGCAGTTCTTC.

V is TRBV7-2 and J is TRBJ2-7, with TRBD1 identical over 8 bases. With V trimmed by 1 base and J by 4 bases, 6 bases remained unmatched. The germline V gene encodes CDR1 SGHTA and CDR2 FQGNSA. The CDR3 length is 15 residues. CDR3 residues: CASSLGPGQEYEQYF. The CDR3 DNA follows: TGTGCCAGCAGCTTAGGGCCGGGACAGGAGTACGAGCAGTACTTC.

CDR3 DNA: TGTGCCAGCACAGGAGCGGGCACAGATACGCAGTATTTT. It codes for CASTGAGTDTQYF. This chain uses TRBV6-6 with TRBJ2-3; tentatively, D is TRBD2 (5 bases). The CDR3 has 13 residues. Trimming stripped 7 bases from V and 1 base from J, with 9 bases between. Germline values: CDR1 MNHNY, CDR2 SVGAGI (reference sequence).

This clone has more than one count but fewer than ten. V and J are TRBV14 and TRBJ1-4; no clear D gene. Germline CDR1 is SGHDN and CDR2 is FVKESK. Trimming shortened V by 3 bases and J by 7 bases, and 9 bases separated the two germline ends. This CDR3 is built from 13 residues. The CDR3 loop reads CASSHESLEKLFF. The CDR3 DNA reads as TGTGCCAGCAGCCATGAGAGCCTTGAAAAACTGTTTTTT.

The chain has TRBV7-9 and TRBJ2-5; no firm D call. Germline loops: CDR1 SEHNR, CDR2 FQNEAQ (reference sequence). Trimming took 5 bases from V and 7 from J, leaving 8 bases between them. This CDR3 comprises 11 residues. CDR3 nucleotides: TGTGCCAGCAGCCCGGGCGTGACCCAGTACTTC. Translated: CASSPGVTQYF.

J is TRBJ1-2 and V is TRBV5-8; D not certain. The CDR3 spans 14 residues. The germline gives CDR1 SGHTS, CDR2 YDEGEE. Trimming shortened V by 0 bases and J by 2 bases, and 8 bases separated the two germline ends. The CDR3 sequence: CASSLVARNYGYTF. The CDR3 DNA is TGTGCCAGCAGCTTGGTCGCTAGGAACTATGGCTACACCTTC.

There are a few counts of this clone. Other DNA sequences from this sample encode an identical CDR3 as well. The genes are TRBV7-3 and TRBJ2-1; no reliable D call. The V gene's germline CDR1 is SGHTA and CDR2 FQGTGA. Between the trimmed V and J ends, which lost 0 bases and 6 bases, there was a span of 6 bases. This CDR3 has 13 residues. CDR3 DNA sequence: TGTGCCAGCAGCTTAACCGGCCTCAATGAGCAGTTCTTC. Translating it yields CASSLTGLNEQFF.

V and J are TRBV7-8 and TRBJ2-5, with 7 bases lining up with TRBD1. The V gene end was trimmed by 6 bases and the J gene end by 1 base; junction bases not matched to a gene: 8. This CDR3 is 15 amino acids long. Germline CDR1 SGHVS, CDR2 FQNEAQ. The CDR3 loop reads CASRAGQVSQETQYF. The CDR3, as DNA: TGTGCCAGCAGGGCTGGACAGGTCTCCCAAGAGACCCAGTACTTC. The variable domain in full, with the rest retrieved from reference TRBV7-8 and TRBJ2-5, is GAGVSQSPRYKVAKRGQDVALRCDPISGHVSLFWYQQALGQGPEFLTYFQNEAQLDKSGLPSDRFFAERPEGSVSTLKIQRTQQEDSAVYLCASRAGQVSQETQYFGPGTRLLVL.

This chain connects TRBV9 to TRBJ2-1; unclear D gene. The length of the CDR3 is 14 residues. V was trimmed by 0 bases and J by 4 bases, leaving 8 bases between them. In germline, CDR1 is SGDLS, CDR2 YYNGEE. The CDR3 spells CASSVASGYNEQFF. DNA of the CDR3: TGTGCCAGCAGCGTAGCATCCGGATACAATGAGCAGTTCTTC.

This clone appeared once. Relative to the germline gene, one junction end is altered; a read error may explain this. This chain uses TRBV6-6 with TRBJ2-7, with 16 bases that match TRBD2. In germline, CDR1 is MNHNY, CDR2 SVGAGI (reference sequence). There are 15 residues in the CDR3. CDR3 protein: CASSSSTGTSGRAKF. Written as DNA, the CDR3 is TGTGCCAGCAGCTCCTCAACCGGGACTAGCGGGAGGGCCAAGTTC.

The chain couples TRBV28 to TRBJ1-2, with a tentative D call TRBD1 (5 bases). Germline-derived CDR1 and CDR2 are MDHEN and SYDVKM. V was shortened by 5 bases and J by 0 bases, with 10 bases between the two germline ends. The CDR3 runs to 14 residues. CDR3 in DNA: TGTGCCAGCAGTACAGGCGCAGCTAACTATGGCTACACCTTC. This encodes CASSTGAANYGYTF.

The chain couples TRBV15 to TRBJ2-2, with 8 bases matching TRBD2. Germline trimming cut 0 bases from V and 7 bases from J; bases unmatched to any gene: 7. This CDR3 comprises 16 residues. From germline, CDR1 is LNHNV and CDR2 YYDKDF (reference sequence). In nucleotides, the CDR3 is TGTGCCACCAGCAGAGATTACGGGAGGGCCGTCGGGGAGCTGTTTTTT. Its translation is CATSRDYGRAVGELFF.